This T cell receptor beta chain derives from a study of cytomegalovirus exposure and HLA in healthy donors. CDR1 and CDR2 from the germline V gene are SGHTA and FQGTGA. This CDR3 contains 16 residues. V gave up 5 bases and J gave up 10 bases; unmatched junction bases: 8. Researchers ran the PCR with 60 Vbeta and 13 Jbeta primers. Profiled with immunoSEQ multiplex PCR; TCRdb holds only in-frame clones, not every one. The sample shows 150,000 to 200,000 clones, approximately 79% of them seen only once. Whereas donors were nominally healthy upon sampling, unrecorded immune exposures were probable. The receptor was derived from a man aged 40-49 years in good health and CMV-seropositive. The sample comprised PBMCs. This rearrangement joins TRBV7-3 to TRBJ2-1; 16 bases align to TRBD2. CDR3 sequence (DNA): TGTGCCAGCAGCCCAGGGACTAGCGGGAGGGCAGGGGAGCAGTTCTTC. Residues: CASSPGTSGRAGEQFF.